Sequencing of this T cell receptor (beta chain) was carried out in a study of T cell responses to AZD1222 COVID-19 vaccine. Trimming shortened V by 6 bases and J by 7 bases, and 12 bases separated the two germline ends. The CDR3 runs to 12 residues. Germline CDR1 and CDR2: SNHLY and FYNNEI. Sequencing was performed with immunoSEQ multiplex PCR; in TCRdb, only in-frame clones are kept and a portion is missing. The table lists around 180,000 clones, roughly 92% of them singletons. The table lists this clone with a count of one. The antigen is undetermined. Study-wide points: Repertoires were obtained solely post-peak T cell response. Close to half of all spike-specific TCRs reportedly target regions of the variants that are unmutated. White British donors predominated, females outnumbered males, and clonal diversity was possibly underestimated. Spike-specific TCR depth and breadth grew after two AZD1222 doses.

This sample comprised peripheral blood, obtained on day 0 of AZD1222 vaccination. This chain joins TRBV2 and TRBJ2-5, with D perhaps assigned TRBD1 or TRBD2 (5 bases each). The TCR was taken from an adult in good health. The CDR3 DNA follows: TGTGCCAGCAGCGGGACCGAGGGGACCCAGTACTTC. Its protein product is CASSGTEGTQYF.